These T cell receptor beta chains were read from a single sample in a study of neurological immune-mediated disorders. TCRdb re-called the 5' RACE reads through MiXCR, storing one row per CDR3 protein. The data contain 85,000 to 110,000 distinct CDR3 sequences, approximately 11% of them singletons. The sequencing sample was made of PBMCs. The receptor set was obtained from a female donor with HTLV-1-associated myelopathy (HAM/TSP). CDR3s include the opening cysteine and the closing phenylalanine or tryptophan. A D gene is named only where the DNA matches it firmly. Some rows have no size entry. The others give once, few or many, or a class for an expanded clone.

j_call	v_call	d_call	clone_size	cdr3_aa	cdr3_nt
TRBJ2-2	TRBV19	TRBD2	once	CASSKTSGAYSNTGELFF	TGTGCCAGTAGTAAGACTAGCGGGGCCTATTCGAACACCGGGGAGCTGTTTTTT
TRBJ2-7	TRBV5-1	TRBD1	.	CTSSLRTGAQYEQYF	TGCACCAGCAGCCTCCGGACAGGGGCTCAGTACGAGCAGTACTTC
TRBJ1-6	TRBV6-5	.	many	CASSYSGQALNSPLHF	TGTGCCAGCAGTTACTCGGGGCAGGCATTAAATTCACCCCTCCACTTT
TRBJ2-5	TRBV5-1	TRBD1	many	CASVASGGAGETQYF	TGCGCCAGCGTAGCTTCAGGGGGCGCGGGAGAGACCCAGTACTTC
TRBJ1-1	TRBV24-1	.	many	CATAMGGMNTEAFF	TGTGCCACCGCTATGGGAGGGATGAACACTGAAGCTTTCTTT
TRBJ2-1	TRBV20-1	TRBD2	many	CSAPARRGVNNEQFF	TGCAGTGCTCCAGCCCGGCGGGGGGTAAACAATGAGCAGTTCTTC
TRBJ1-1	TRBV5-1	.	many	CASSLGDRMNTEAFF	TGCGCCAGCAGCTTGGGAGACAGGATGAACACTGAAGCTTTCTTT
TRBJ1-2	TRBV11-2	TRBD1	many	CASSARDSYGYTF	TGTGCCAGCAGCGCCAGGGACAGCTATGGCTACACCTTC
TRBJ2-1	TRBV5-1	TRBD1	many	CASSLSRGQGGLEQFF	TGCGCCAGCAGCCTAAGCCGGGGACAGGGTGGGCTTGAGCAGTTCTTC
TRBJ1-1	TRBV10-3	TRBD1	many	CAISQTGGNTEAFF	TGTGCCATCAGCCAAACAGGGGGAAACACTGAAGCTTTCTTT
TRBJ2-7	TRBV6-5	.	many	CASSSWTGPRAEQYF	TGTGCCAGCAGTTCCTGGACGGGCCCCCGTGCCGAGCAGTACTTC
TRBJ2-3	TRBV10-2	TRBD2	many	CASSDPGLVSSDTQYF	TGCGCCAGCAGTGACCCCGGACTAGTTTCATCAGATACGCAGTATTTT
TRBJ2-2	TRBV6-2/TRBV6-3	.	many	CASRGSGTGELFF	TGTGCCAGCAGGGGAAGTGGCACCGGGGAGCTGTTTTTT
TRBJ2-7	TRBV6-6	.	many	CASSLTGPSEQYF	TGTGCCAGCAGTCTGACAGGACCTTCCGAGCAGTACTTC